This TCR beta chain stems from a study of blood T cell repertoires in COVID-19. This clone is a singleton in its sample. Germline lookup yields CDR1 WSHSY and CDR2 SAAADI. The ends lost 3 bases at V and 4 bases at J; junction bases unmatched: 7. The CDR3 covers 16 residues. Produced via immunoSEQ multiplex PCR; TCRdb's table is partial and in-frame only. The table includes roughly 250,000 clones, approximately 85% detected once. Participant-reported clinical history was the basis for cohort assignment. This clonotype was sampled from a woman between 50 and 59 years old who had recovered from COVID-19. The rearrangement links TRBV10-2 to TRBJ2-1; 9 nucleotides match TRBD2. Sequenced material: PBMCs or T cells enriched from blood (not recorded which). The CDR3 DNA reads as TGCGCCAGCAGTGACCAGCTAGCGGGAACTTACAATGAGCAGTTCTTC. This codes for CASSDQLAGTYNEQFF.